The 3 T cell receptor beta chains listed next were all sequenced from one sample in a study of blood T cells in healthy people across ages (dated by TCRdb to 2013 to 2016). The library was generated by 5' RACE. The instrument given in TCRdb is Illumina HiSeq 2500. The second PCR ran for about 7 to 11 cycles and used a J-beta primer mix along with a sample-barcoded 5' primer. TCRdb applied fastp at Q25 and MiXCR to the public reads, then kept only in-frame beta chains. Records with the same CDR3 protein are collapsed into one entry carrying the most frequent genes and DNA. The sample profile shows 1.2 million to 1.5 million distinct CDR3 sequences; approximately 42% of them were found once. The ten largest clones add up to 7.9% of the sample. What was sequenced was blood. Receptors were obtained from a woman under 30 in good health.

The chain couples TRBV12-3 or TRBV12-4 to TRBJ2-1; 8 bases are a match to TRBD2. Germline trimming cut 3 bases from V and 7 bases from J; bases unmatched to any gene: 8. This CDR3 has 15 amino acids. The CDR3 DNA is TGTGCCAGCAGTTTTCGGGAGGGCAGCTTAAATGAGCAGTTCTTC. Amino acid sequence: CASSFREGSLNEQFF.

The gene calls are TRBV25-1 and TRBJ1-2, with D hard to call. This CDR3 is 12 amino acids long. With 7 bases removed from V and 8 bases from J, the gap between germline ends came to 14 bases. CDR1 and CDR2 (germline): MGHDK, SYGVNS. CDR3 amino acids: CASNTFRGGYTF. The CDR3, as DNA: TGTGCCAGCAACACCTTTCGCGGGGGCTACACCTTC.

This clonotype was seen repeatedly, ten times or more. The CDR3 coding sequence is TGCAGCGTTGCGACAGGGAACTATGGCTACACCTTC. It translates to CSVATGNYGYTF. V gene TRBV29-1 combines with J gene TRBJ1-2; the match to TRBD1 covers 7 bases. From germline, CDR1 is SQVTM and CDR2 ANQGSEA. The CDR3 runs to 12 residues. Trimming removed 4 bases from V and 2 bases from J; junction bases left unmatched: 1.